The 29 T cell receptor beta chains presented below share a single source sample, sequenced in a study of beta chain features in type 1 diabetes. General study points: All four CD4+ subsets of Type 1 diabetes patients contained TCRB CDR3s that were moderately but significantly shorter.

Of the isolated RNA, all was reverse transcribed, and so the sequenced material was expressed TCRB transcripts. Data came from immunoSEQ multiplex PCR; TCRdb stores just in-frame clones and leaves some out. This table has roughly 350,000 clones, 8% to 10% appearing once. No antigens are known for them. The sequencing sample was made of central memory CD4+ T cells from blood. Receptor source: a young man with type 1 diabetes.

This clone was recorded at least ten times. The chain combines TRBV28 with TRBJ1-1, with D uncertain. CDR1 is MDHEN and CDR2 is SYDVKM in the germline V gene. Trimming pared 10 bases from V and 1 base from J, leaving 10 bases between. This CDR3 is built from 12 residues. In nucleotides, the CDR3 is TGTGCCATCGGGGTGAGGAACACTGAAGCTTTCTTT. Translation gives CAIGVRNTEAFF.

In regard to this clone: This sample includes further DNA sequences coding for the same CDR3. The rearrangement links TRBV27 to TRBJ2-7; 8 nucleotides agree with TRBD1. Germline values: CDR1 MNHEY, CDR2 SMNVEV (reference sequence). The CDR3 extends over 14 amino acids. J gave up 1 base and V 4 bases, and 3 bases lay outside the gene matches. In DNA form, the CDR3 reads TGTGCCAGCAGTTACCGGGACAGGTCCTACGAGCAGTACTTC. Its protein is CASSYRDRSYEQYF.

This clone has more than one count but fewer than ten. The CDR3 DNA follows: TGTGCCAGCAGCTCACGGACAGGGCAGGAGACCCAGTACTTC. This translates into CASSSRTGQETQYF. V and J are TRBV5-5 and TRBJ2-5, with TRBD1 matching 8 bases. Looked up from germline, CDR1 is SGHKS and CDR2 is YYEKEE (reference sequence). CDR3 length: 14 residues. The V gene end was trimmed by 3 bases and the J gene end by 5 bases; junction bases not matched to a gene: 6.

This clone was picked up a small number of times. V gene TRBV5-1 combines with J gene TRBJ1-2; no clear D gene. V lost 4 bases, J lost 6 bases, and 13 bases lay in between. This CDR3 has 13 residues. Per the germline V gene, CDR1 is SGHRS and CDR2 is YFSETQ. The CDR3 DNA sequence: TGCGCCAGCAGCCCAGGCCCGGAGGATGGCTACACCTTC. It is translated as CASSPGPEDGYTF.

This clone was observed at least ten times. One end of the junction is discordant with germline, which a read error may explain. The V call is TRBV6-6, the J call TRBJ2-2, with 8 nucleotides matching TRBD1. The CDR3 loop spans 16 amino acids. Germline V gene lookup returns CDR1 MNHNY and CDR2 SVGAGI (reference sequence). The CDR3 DNA sequence: TGTGCCAGCAGTGACTCAGGGGGCGCCGACACCGGGGAGCTGTTTTTT. It encodes CASSDSGGADTGELFF.

This clone was recorded a few times. The chain uses TRBV2 and TRBJ1-2; D gene uncertain. Germline CDR1 reads SNHLY; CDR2 reads FYNNEI. The CDR3 sequence is 14 residues long. V gave up 2 bases and J gave up 3 bases, with 10 bases separating them. This CDR3 reads CASSESELDYGYTF. CDR3 bases: TGTGCCAGCAGTGAATCGGAATTAGACTATGGCTACACCTTC.

At least ten counts were recorded for this clone. The chain joins TRBV28 to TRBJ1-2, with 8 bases matching TRBD1. The CDR3 is 14 residues long. Germline V gene lookup returns CDR1 MDHEN and CDR2 SYDVKM. The ends lost 8 bases at V and 7 bases at J; junction bases unmatched: 12. CDR3 bases: TGTGCCAGCGCGCTGACAGGGGTGGCTAGTGGCTACACCTTC. It is translated as CASALTGVASGYTF.

This chain connects TRBV2 to TRBJ2-7; D is perhaps TRBD1 (6 bases). The CDR3 is 15 amino acids. From germline, CDR1 is SNHLY and CDR2 FYNNEI. V was clipped by 4 bases and J by 3 bases, with 16 bases between them. DNA for the CDR3: TGTGCCAGCAGTGGGAGTAGGGGACACAGCTACGAGCAGTACTTC. This translates into CASSGSRGHSYEQYF.

The rearrangement links TRBV5-4 to TRBJ2-7; 7 nucleotides line up with TRBD2. The CDR3 has 13 residues. Germline V gene lookup returns CDR1 SGHNT and CDR2 YYREEE (reference sequence). V was clipped by 5 bases and J by 7 bases; unmatched bases: 9. In DNA form, the CDR3 reads TGTGCCAGCAGTGGGGACTACTTCGGGGAGCAGTACTTC. It yields the protein CASSGDYFGEQYF. The variable domain in full, completed from reference TRBV5-4 and TRBJ2-7, reads ETGVTQSPTHLIKTRGQQVTLRCSSQSGHNTVSWYQQALGQGPQFIFQYYREEENGRGNFPPRFSGLQFPNYSSELNVNALELDDSALYLCASSGDYFGEQYFGPGTRLTVT.

This clone has a handful of counts. The rearrangement links TRBV4-3 to TRBJ1-2; TRBD1 matches 9 bases. Germline V lookup: CDR1 LGHNA, CDR2 YSLEER. The CDR3 is 13 amino acids. The J segment lost 8 bases and the V segment lost 3 bases, leaving 4 bases of the junction unmatched. CDR3 protein: CASSQAGQGGYTF. CDR3 in DNA: TGCGCCAGCAGCCAGGCCGGACAGGGGGGCTACACCTTC.

V gene TRBV6-4 combines with J gene TRBJ2-1; 11 nucleotides align to TRBD2. V gave up 5 bases and J gave up 4 bases; unmatched junction bases: 7. Germline CDR1 MRHNA, CDR2 SNTAGT. The CDR3 is made up of 16 amino acids. The CDR3 reads CASSLGGTSGYNEQFF. DNA for the CDR3: TGTGCCAGCAGTCTTGGAGGGACTAGCGGTTACAATGAGCAGTTCTTC.

Details on this clone: One junction end disagrees with the germline gene, perhaps due to a read error. The chain is built from TRBV7-3 and TRBJ1-2; 9 positions match TRBD1. Germline CDR1 and CDR2: SGHTA and FQGTGA. The CDR3 contains 13 residues. CDR3 coding DNA: TGTGCCAACAGCTTAACAGGGGGCAGTGGCTACACCTTC. As protein: CANSLTGGSGYTF.

This clone has just a few counts. The rearrangement uses TRBV18 and TRBJ1-1; a weak D match, TRBD1 (6 bases). Deletions cut 4 bases from V and 0 bases from J, with 15 bases between. Germline V gene lookup returns CDR1 KGHSH and CDR2 LQKENI. CDR3 length: 16 residues. Here the CDR3 reads CASSLSSDRMNTEAFF. CDR3 DNA: TGTGCCAGCTCACTATCTTCAGACAGGATGAACACTGAAGCTTTCTTT.

V is TRBV7-3 and J is TRBJ2-7, with 14 bases matching TRBD2. After removal of 1 base from V and 5 bases from J, the junction contained 4 bases not matched to a gene. The CDR3 is 16 amino acids. Germline CDR1 and CDR2: SGHTA and FQGTGA. CDR3 sequence (DNA): TGTGCCAGCAGCTTAAAGTCGGGACTAGCGGGAGACGAGCAGTACTTC. It yields the protein CASSLKSGLAGDEQYF.

This clone has only a few counts. DNA for the CDR3: TGTGCCAGCAACTACAGGGGGGACGGGGAGCTGTTTTTT. Translating it yields CASNYRGDGELFF. J is TRBJ2-2 and V is TRBV7-2, with TRBD1 identical over 8 bases. This CDR3 region has 13 residues. J lost 7 bases, V lost 7 bases, and 5 bases had no gene match. CDR1 and CDR2 from the germline V gene are SGHTA and FQGNSA.

The chain couples TRBV29-1 to TRBJ2-1, with D unclear. The CDR3 has 10 amino acids. V was pared by 6 bases and J by 5 bases, with 5 bases between. Germline V gene data show CDR1 as SQVTM and CDR2 as ANQGSEA. The CDR3 DNA is TGCAGCGTGCACCACAATGAGCAGTTCTTC. It is translated as CSVHHNEQFF.

This clone was seen more than once but under ten times. The V gene is TRBV7-9, the J gene TRBJ1-1; the match to TRBD1 covers 11 bases. CDR1 is SEHNR and CDR2 is FQNEAQ in the germline V gene (reference sequence). The ends lost 3 bases at V and 4 bases at J; junction bases unmatched: 13. There are 18 residues in the CDR3. This CDR3 is CASSFPLGQGARATEAFF. The CDR3, as DNA: TGTGCCAGCAGCTTCCCACTAGGACAGGGGGCGCGGGCCACTGAAGCTTTCTTT.

This clone came up a few times. The chain carries TRBV7-2 and TRBJ2-2; D remains unclear. The CDR3 spans 15 residues. V was shortened by 5 bases and J by 1 base, with 11 bases between the two germline ends. CDR1 is SGHTA, CDR2 FQGNSA, per germline. DNA of the CDR3: TGTGCCAGCAGCCCGAATTCGCTGAACACCGGGGAGCTGTTTTTT. Protein sequence: CASSPNSLNTGELFF.

This clone was seen more than once but under ten times. The chain carries TRBV6-5 and TRBJ1-2, with 11 bases identical to TRBD1. CDR3 size: 15 residues. CDR1 and CDR2 from the germline V gene are MNHEY and SVGAGI. The J segment lost 7 bases and the V segment lost 0 bases, leaving 4 bases of the junction unmatched. In nucleotides, the CDR3 is TGTGCCAGCAGTTACTCCCGGGACAGGGGGGGTGGCTACACCTTC. Residues: CASSYSRDRGGGYTF.

In this sample, this clone turned up a few times. The rearrangement uses TRBV6-6 and TRBJ2-1; TRBD1 might be the D (6 bases). The CDR3 totals 15 residues. Germline loops: CDR1 MNHNY, CDR2 SVGAGI (reference sequence). V was clipped by 6 bases and J by 0 bases, with 12 bases between them. The CDR3 DNA reads as TGTGCCAGCAGCCTCGACAGGAACTCCTACAATGAGCAGTTCTTC. This gives the protein CASSLDRNSYNEQFF.

V is TRBV15 and J is TRBJ2-1; D call uncertain. CDR3 size: 12 residues. Germline loops: CDR1 LNHNV, CDR2 YYDKDF (reference sequence). V was cut by 0 bases and J by 11 bases, with 8 bases left in between. As DNA, the CDR3 is TGTGCCACCAGCAGAGACGAGCGTCAGCAGTTCTTC. Its translation is CATSRDERQQFF.

In nucleotides, the CDR3 is TGTGCCAGCAGCACTGGCGCCCCTAGCACAGATACGCAGTATTTT. Encoded protein: CASSTGAPSTDTQYF. This sequence joins TRBV21-1 and TRBJ2-3. TRBV21-1 is classified as a pseudogene. The CDR3 runs to 15 residues.

The chain carries TRBV7-3 and TRBJ2-1, with 10 bases aligning to TRBD1. This CDR3 comprises 14 residues. Germline values: CDR1 SGHTA, CDR2 FQGTGA. V lost 6 bases, J lost 8 bases, and 7 bases stayed unmatched. The CDR3: CASSVPGQGHEQFF. The CDR3 bases are TGTGCCAGCAGTGTACCGGGACAGGGGCATGAGCAGTTCTTC.

This clone has a handful of counts. J is TRBJ2-3 and V is TRBV30; D may be TRBD2 (5 bases). The CDR3 runs 16 residues. Germline values: CDR1 GTSNPN, CDR2 SVGIG (reference sequence). Trimming shortened V by 2 bases and J by 2 bases, and 17 bases separated the two germline ends. DNA for the CDR3: TGTGCCTGGAGTTTCGGAAGCGGACGCCACACAGATACGCAGTATTTT. Translated, it gives CAWSFGSGRHTDTQYF.

This clone was picked up a small number of times. V and J are TRBV5-8 and TRBJ2-1; TRBD2 aligns across 11 bases. CDR1 and CDR2 from the germline V gene are SGHTS and YDEGEE. The CDR3 has 15 residues. V trimming: 4 bases; J trimming: 13 bases; junction bases outside the gene matches: 13. The CDR3 sequence: CASSVTSGKGAGQFF. The CDR3 DNA reads TGTGCCAGCAGCGTGACTAGCGGGAAGGGTGCGGGACAGTTCTTC.

V and J are TRBV5-6 and TRBJ2-5; 10 bases align to TRBD2. Germline values: CDR1 SGHDT, CDR2 YYEEEE. With 2 bases clipped from V and 2 bases from J, the junction kept 6 bases outside the gene matches. The CDR3 runs 16 residues. The CDR3 sequence: CASSFGLAVQQETQYF. The CDR3 bases are TGTGCCAGCAGCTTTGGACTAGCGGTACAACAAGAGACCCAGTACTTC.

The CDR3 reads CAWSVRLNEKLFF. The CDR3 nucleotides are TGTGCCTGGAGTGTACGGCTTAATGAAAAACTGTTTTTT. This chain joins TRBV30 and TRBJ1-4; no clear D gene. The CDR3 totals 13 residues. V was cut by 0 bases and J by 4 bases, with 6 bases left in between. The V gene's germline CDR1 is GTSNPN and CDR2 SVGIG (reference sequence).

The CDR3 is CASTPGDGSGTGELFF. CDR3 bases: TGTGCCAGCACCCCTGGCGACGGGAGTGGCACCGGGGAGCTGTTTTTT. The rearrangement links TRBV11-3 to TRBJ2-2; possible D gene TRBD2, 6 bases. V lost 7 bases, J lost 4 bases, and 19 bases lay in between. CDR3 length equals 16 residues. Germline CDR1 reads SGHNT; CDR2 reads YENEEA.

This clone was picked up a small number of times. V gene TRBV30 combines with J gene TRBJ2-1, with TRBD2 matching 7 bases. Trimming at V came to 1 base and at J to 8 bases, leaving 14 bases not matched to a gene. The CDR3 runs 16 residues. Looked up from germline, CDR1 is GTSNPN and CDR2 is SVGIG (reference sequence). CDR3 DNA: TGTGCCTGGAGTGGGGGATTTGCGGGAGATGGGGATGAGCAGTTCTTC. Translating it yields CAWSGGFAGDGDEQFF.